The 10 T cell receptor beta chains below come from one sample, sequenced in a study of blood T cell repertoires in COVID-19. This table comes from immunoSEQ multiplex PCR, and its TCRdb copy is limited to in-frame clones, with some not included. The top ten hold around 5% of the sample, which has about 210,000 clones, about 84% seen once. The specimen was PBMCs or T cells enriched from blood (not recorded which). These receptors were taken from a man between 35 and 55 years old with acute COVID-19.

The chain employs TRBV5-4 and TRBJ1-4, with a tentative D call TRBD1 (5 bases). Germline CDR1 SGHNT, CDR2 YYREEE (reference sequence). Trimming removed 1 base at V and 6 bases at J, with 13 bases between. The CDR3 loop spans 15 amino acids. DNA for the CDR3: TGTGCCAGCAGCTTGTACACAGGAGGGGATGAAAAACTGTTTTTT. Amino acid sequence: CASSLYTGGDEKLFF.

V usage is TRBV7-3 and J usage is TRBJ1-1; D is perhaps TRBD1 (6 bases). The CDR3 is 13 amino acids. Germline CDR1 reads SGHTA; CDR2 reads FQGTGA. V was pared by 3 bases and J by 5 bases, with 10 bases between. The CDR3 sequence: CASSLGGHTEAFF. The CDR3 DNA reads TGTGCCAGCAGCTTGGGGGGGCATACTGAAGCTTTCTTT.

The rearrangement joins TRBV6-6 to TRBJ2-2; 10 bases align to TRBD2. The CDR3 is 15 amino acids. Germline lookup yields CDR1 MNHNY and CDR2 SVGAGI (reference sequence). The V segment lost 5 bases and the J segment 1 base; nucleotides outside the gene matches: 1. The CDR3 is CASSGTSENTGELFF. DNA of the CDR3: TGTGCCAGCAGTGGGACTAGCGAGAACACCGGGGAGCTGTTTTTT.

The genes are TRBV18 and TRBJ2-7; 9 nucleotides align to TRBD2. The CDR3 contains 15 residues. V lost 2 bases, J lost 6 bases, and 8 bases stayed unmatched. Germline CDR1 and CDR2: KGHSH and LQKENI. CDR3 nucleotide sequence: TGTGCCAGCTCACCAGCGGGGGGGCCCGCTGTCGAGCAGTACTTC. It is translated as CASSPAGGPAVEQYF.

The V and J genes are TRBV18 and TRBJ2-2; maybe TRBD1 (5 bases). Germline values: CDR1 KGHSH, CDR2 LQKENI. Deletions cut 3 bases from V and 6 bases from J, with 8 bases between. This CDR3 is 13 amino acids long. The CDR3 nucleotides are TGTGCCAGCTCACCTAAGGGGCCCGGGGAGCTGTTTTTT. The encoded protein is CASSPKGPGELFF.

The V call is TRBV5-6, the J call TRBJ2-1, with 8 bases lining up with TRBD1. J gave up 1 base and V 2 bases, and 5 bases lay outside the gene matches. The CDR3 consists of 16 residues. CDR1 is SGHDT, CDR2 YYEEEE, per germline. CDR3: CASSLATGGSYNEQFF. CDR3 sequence (DNA): TGTGCCAGCAGCTTAGCCACAGGGGGGTCCTACAATGAGCAGTTCTTC.

The chain has TRBV7-9 and TRBJ1-2, with 9 bases aligning to TRBD1. CDR3 length: 16 amino acids. Germline CDR1 reads SEHNR; CDR2 reads FQNEAQ (reference sequence). V shed 5 bases and J 8 bases; nucleotides not matched to a gene: 15. The CDR3 loop is CASSLSTGTGRGGYTF. CDR3 sequence (DNA): TGTGCCAGCAGCCTTTCTACCGGGACAGGGAGAGGCGGCTACACCTTC.

The chain employs TRBV7-3 and TRBJ1-1, with 9 bases matching TRBD1. Per germline, CDR1 SGHTA and CDR2 FQGTGA. The CDR3 spans 15 residues. Losses at the gene ends were 4 bases for V and 0 bases for J; bases not matched to a gene: 3. CDR3 loop: CASSSGQGMNTEAFF. The CDR3 DNA is TGTGCCAGCAGCTCCGGACAGGGGATGAACACTGAAGCTTTCTTT.

This chain uses TRBV19 with TRBJ2-3; TRBD2 agrees at 11 bases. The V segment lost 3 bases and the J segment 3 bases; nucleotides outside the gene matches: 5. The CDR3 is 16 residues long. The germline V gene has CDR1 LNHDA and CDR2 SQIVND (reference sequence). In DNA, the CDR3 is TGTGCCAGTAGTATCGGGACTAGCGGCATGACAGATACGCAGTATTTT. Protein product: CASSIGTSGMTDTQYF. The variable domain in full, with the rest retrieved from reference TRBV19 and TRBJ2-3, is DGGITQSPKYLFRKEGQNVTLSCEQNLNHDAMYWYRQDPGQGLRLIYYSQIVNDFQKGDIAEGYSVSREKKESFPLTVTSAQKNPTAFYLCASSIGTSGMTDTQYFGPGTRLTVL.

V usage is TRBV19 and J usage is TRBJ2-3; possible D gene TRBD1, 6 bases. Trimming shortened V by 3 bases and J by 2 bases, and 15 bases separated the two germline ends. The CDR3 sequence is 16 residues long. The germline gives CDR1 LNHDA, CDR2 SQIVND (reference sequence). The CDR3 region has the DNA TGTGCCAGTAGTATCAAGGGCAGGGGAGACACAGATACGCAGTATTTT. This sequence encodes CASSIKGRGDTDTQYF.